This T cell receptor (beta chain) was identified in a study of T cells in Graves' hyperthyroidism and ophthalmopathy. This clonotype was recorded many times. Patients showing uncontrolled infection, other autoimmune disease, pregnancy or lactation were ineligible. TCR beta CDR3 regions were amplified from RNA transcripts. Initially, a first-round RT-PCR of the TCR CDR3 employed the HTBI primer set. A single record per CDR3 protein comes from TCRdb applying MiXCR to the multiplex PCR reads. Of around 600,000 distinct CDR3 sequences in the sample, about 14% were seen once. The receptor comes from a woman aged 45 to 65 with Graves' ophthalmopathy. What was sequenced was blood.

CDR3 in DNA: TGTGCCAGCAGTCGAAGGACAGGGAACAATGAGCAGTTCTTC. It is translated as CASSRRTGNNEQFF. The V gene is TRBV12-3 or TRBV12-4, the J gene TRBJ2-1; 8 nucleotides match TRBD1. The CDR3 extends over 14 amino acids. V lost 5 bases and J lost 5; bases outside the gene matches: 5.